This record looks at one T cell receptor (beta chain) sequence and its context. V was shortened by 4 bases and J by 4 bases, with 13 bases between the two germline ends. The CDR3 sequence is 16 residues long. In germline, CDR1 is KGHDR, CDR2 SFDVKD. The record originates from a study of blood T cell repertoires in COVID-19. The overall study: Sample material is recorded as cDNA or gDNA derived from T cells, B-cell-depleted T cells, or PBMCs.

In the study's own analysis: Scientists estimated how many nucleated cells there were by amplifying reference gene primers. Only in-frame clones appear in the TCRdb table, and some are missing; sequencing was by immunoSEQ multiplex PCR. The V and J calls and the clone size are those of that table, but D and trimming were determined from the DNA. The data show some 250,000 clones, 81% seen once. Patients in Seattle were enrolled during active infection, then followed longitudinally. The sequence came from a woman older than 75 with COVID-19, enrolled during active disease. The sample taken for sequencing was peripheral blood. The V and J genes are TRBV24-1 and TRBJ2-6; D possibly corresponds to TRBD1 (6 bases). The chain's CDR3 is CATSDRTGRGANVLTF. The DNA for the CDR3 is TGTGCCACCAGTGACCGAACAGGGAGAGGGGCCAACGTCCTGACTTTC.